This T cell receptor beta chain was profiled in a study of T cells in Graves' hyperthyroidism and ophthalmopathy. Amplification targeted TCR beta CDR3 regions from RNA transcripts. The HTBI primer set was used in a first-round RT-PCR of the TCR CDR3. TCRdb called the multiplex PCR reads again in MiXCR, with one record for every CDR3 protein. The repertoire consists of over 450,000 distinct CDR3 sequences, with around an eighth occurring once and the leading ten covering around 17%. Losses at the gene ends were 9 bases for V and 1 base for J; bases not matched to a gene: 5. This CDR3 comprises 15 residues.

The chain carries TRBV12-3 or TRBV12-4 and TRBJ2-5; 13 bases fit TRBD2. The sequencing sample was made of blood. This TCR derives from a woman aged 18-29 years with Graves' hyperthyroidism. CDR3 bases: TGTGCCAGTGGGACTAGCGGGATTGGCCAAGAGACCCAGTACTTC. Translating it yields CASGTSGIGQETQYF.